The entry below gives a single TCR beta chain sequence along with its context. The data were taken from a study of blood T cell repertoires in COVID-19. Turning to the study itself: Both acute and convalescent COVID-19 samples were obtained from the United States, Italy and Spain.

Data came from immunoSEQ multiplex PCR; TCRdb stores just in-frame clones and leaves some out. There are 200,000 to 250,000 clones in the sample; almost 85% occur only once, and approximately 12% lies in the top ten. Input material: peripheral blood. The clonotype comes from a woman between 40 and 50 years old with acute or convalescent COVID-19.

CDR3 in DNA: TGTGCCAGCAGCTTCACGGGACTAATGGAGACCCAGTACTTC. It codes for CASSFTGLMETQYF. The chain couples TRBV7-9 to TRBJ2-5, with 7 bases aligning to TRBD2. This CDR3 comprises 14 residues. V lost 3 bases to trimming and J lost 5 bases; unmatched junction nucleotides: 6. Germline CDR1 reads SEHNR; CDR2 reads FQNEAQ (reference sequence).